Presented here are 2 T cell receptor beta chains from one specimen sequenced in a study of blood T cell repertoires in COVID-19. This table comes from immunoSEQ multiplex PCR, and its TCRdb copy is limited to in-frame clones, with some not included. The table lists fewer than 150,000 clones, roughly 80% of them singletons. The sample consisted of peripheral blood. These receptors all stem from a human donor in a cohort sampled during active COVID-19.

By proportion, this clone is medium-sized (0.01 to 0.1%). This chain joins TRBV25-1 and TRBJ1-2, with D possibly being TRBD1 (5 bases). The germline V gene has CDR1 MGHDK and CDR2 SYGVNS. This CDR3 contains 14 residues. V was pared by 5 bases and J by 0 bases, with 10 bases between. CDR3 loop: CASSWTDTNYGYTF. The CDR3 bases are TGTGCCAGCAGTTGGACGGACACTAACTATGGCTACACCTTC.

The DNA for the CDR3 is TGTGCCAGCAGTGTCGGGGCAGGGACTCTTAATTCACCCCTCCACTTT. It codes for CASSVGAGTLNSPLHF. This sequence joins TRBV6-1 and TRBJ1-6, with a tentative D call TRBD1 (5 bases). Germline CDR1 is MNHNS and CDR2 is SASEGT. The CDR3 covers 16 residues. Trimming took 4 bases from V and 6 from J, leaving 16 bases between them.